Given below is one T cell receptor beta chain in context. Full-length variable regions came from constant-region reverse primers plus semi-nested Nested Universal Primer A PCR. One entry per CDR3 protein results from TCRdb running MiXCR on the 5' RACE reads. The repertoire holds over 50,000 distinct CDR3 sequences, with about 31% as singletons. CD25-based Treg depletion was applied to purified naive CD4+ T cells. The germline V and J ends were trimmed by 5 bases and 5 bases, with 25 bases remaining between them. Germline CDR1 reads SGHTA; CDR2 reads FQGTGA. The CDR3 loop spans 19 amino acids. This sequence originates from a female donor with breast cancer. The chain links TRBV7-3 to TRBJ2-6, with D perhaps given as TRBD1 or TRBD2 (6 bases each). Sequenced: tumor-infiltrating naive CD4+ T cells sorted from the breast tumor. As to subset: naive CD4+ T cells, CD4+CD45RA+CD25-. CDR3 protein: CASSDPWAGDSERANVLTF. Written as DNA, the CDR3 is TGTGCCAGCAGCGACCCGTGGGCAGGGGACTCCGAAAGGGCCAACGTCCTGACTTTC.